This T cell receptor (beta chain) was sequenced for a study of T cells after yellow fever vaccination. This clonotype was observed a handful of times. The CDR3 is made up of 14 amino acids. With 7 bases removed from V and 8 bases from J, the gap between germline ends came to 20 bases. Germline lookup yields CDR1 MNHNS and CDR2 SASEGT. Template switching with 5'RACE generated the TCR cDNA and added a universal primer site and UMIs. TCRdb reprocessed the 5' RACE reads via MiXCR and lists one record per CDR3 protein. This sample yields about 170,000 distinct CDR3 sequences, of which approximately 6.2% are seen a single time; under 3% belongs to the top ten.

V is TRBV6-1 and J is TRBJ1-2; D remains unclear. The starting material was CD4+ T cells sorted from PBMCs, obtained on the day of the first yellow fever vaccination. This sequence originates from a man younger than 35 who received the YFV17D yellow fever vaccine. The CDR3 nucleotides read TGTGCCAGCATCCCGACCGGAGGCGGCTACGGCTACACCTTC. Protein: CASIPTGGGYGYTF.